Following are 20 T cell receptor beta chains from one sample sequenced in a study of T cell changes during pregnancy in multiple sclerosis. Method: immunoSEQ multiplex PCR; TCRdb's copy keeps in-frame clones and lacks some. The sample includes around 80,000 clones, about 90% of them seen just once. Sample: peripheral blood, taken before pregnancy. The receptor source for this set is a female donor with multiple sclerosis, enrolled in a pregnancy study.

The chain recombines TRBV29-1 with TRBJ2-1, with D maybe TRBD2 (6 bases). The length of the CDR3 is 17 residues. Germline V lookup: CDR1 SQVTM, CDR2 ANQGSEA. The V end was cut by 7 bases, the J end by 0 bases, with 22 bases between. This CDR3 is CSAHPGLPGGSYNEQFF. CDR3 DNA sequence: TGCAGCGCACACCCGGGACTCCCCGGCGGCTCCTACAATGAGCAGTTCTTC.

The gene calls are TRBV28 and TRBJ2-7, with a possible D match to TRBD2 (6 bases). The CDR3 has 13 amino acids. The ends were cut back, 10 bases at V and 6 bases at J, with 19 bases in the middle. CDR1 MDHEN and CDR2 SYDVKM come from the germline V gene. The CDR3 protein is CATETGVRFEQYF. The CDR3 bases are TGTGCCACCGAAACGGGAGTGAGGTTCGAGCAGTACTTC.

The rearrangement joins TRBV27 to TRBJ2-7; D not certain. Trimming pared 4 bases from V and 2 bases from J, leaving 6 bases between. The CDR3 extends over 12 amino acids. The germline V gene has CDR1 MNHEY and CDR2 SMNVEV (reference sequence). CDR3: CASSSQTYEQYF. DNA for the CDR3: TGTGCCAGCAGTTCACAAACCTACGAGCAGTACTTC.

J is TRBJ1-3 and V is TRBV5-1, with 7 bases aligning to TRBD1. J was trimmed by 1 base and V by 1 base; bases with no gene match: 2. This CDR3 contains 15 residues. CDR1 is SGHRS and CDR2 is YFSETQ in the germline V gene. This chain's CDR3 is CASSLSGGSGNTIYF. For the CDR3, the DNA is TGCGCCAGCAGCTTGTCAGGGGGGTCTGGAAACACCATATATTTT.

J is TRBJ2-2 and V is TRBV5-6; the match to TRBD2 covers 12 bases. The V and J ends lost 1 base and 4 bases, in that order; junction bases with no gene match: 2. CDR1 is SGHDT and CDR2 is YYEEEE in the germline V gene. This CDR3 spans 16 amino acids. The CDR3, as DNA: TGTGCCAGCAGCTTGAGGACTAGCGGGGTCACCGGGGAGCTGTTTTTT. Its translation: CASSLRTSGVTGELFF.

About this clone: The junction departs from germline at one end; a sequencing error may be responsible. This specimen includes other DNA sequences encoding the same CDR3. This chain connects TRBV6-5 to TRBJ1-5; D gene ambiguous. This CDR3 comprises 13 residues. CDR1 is MNHEY and CDR2 is SVGAGI in the germline V gene. This chain's CDR3 is CASSPTPGQPQHF. Here the CDR3 DNA reads TGTGCTAGCAGCCCCACACCGGGACAGCCCCAGCATTTT.

The chain has TRBV2 and TRBJ1-1; D is possibly TRBD1 (6 bases). This CDR3 is built from 13 residues. V lost 6 bases, J lost 0 bases, and 8 bases lay in between. Looked up from germline, CDR1 is SNHLY and CDR2 is FYNNEI. The DNA of the CDR3 is TGTGCCAGCAGGACAGGTGTGAACACTGAAGCTTTCTTT. It is translated as CASRTGVNTEAFF.

The chain couples TRBV7-9 to TRBJ2-7, with D perhaps TRBD2 (5 bases). Germline lookup yields CDR1 SEHNR and CDR2 FQNEAQ (reference sequence). Between the trimmed V and J ends, which lost 4 bases and 0 bases, there was a span of 10 bases. The CDR3 is made up of 14 amino acids. The CDR3 here is CASSSPAASYEQYF. The CDR3 bases are TGTGCCAGCAGCTCACCAGCGGCCTCCTACGAGCAGTACTTC.

This clone is deemed medium-sized (0.01 to 0.1%). The V call is TRBV6-4, the J call TRBJ2-1, with 8 bases matching TRBD2. Germline CDR1 MRHNA, CDR2 SNTAGT. This CDR3 is 15 amino acids long. The ends lost 2 bases at V and 0 bases at J; junction bases unmatched: 0. Written as DNA, the CDR3 is TGTGCCAGCAGTGACACTAGCGGCTCCTACAATGAGCAGTTCTTC. Its protein is CASSDTSGSYNEQFF.

The rearrangement uses TRBV12-5 and TRBJ2-3; 13 nucleotides align to TRBD2. V dropped 1 base and J dropped 3; count of bases not matched to a gene: 7. The CDR3 runs 18 residues. Germline loops: CDR1 LGHNT, CDR2 FRNRAP. CDR3 residues: CASGLDGGLAGVTDTQYF. CDR3 nucleotides: TGTGCTAGTGGTTTGGACGGCGGACTAGCGGGAGTTACAGATACGCAGTATTTT. Supplemented by reference TRBV12-5 and TRBJ2-3, the full variable domain reads DARVTQTPRHKVTEMGQEVTMRCQPILGHNTVFWYRQTMMQGLELLAYFRNRAPLDDSGMPKDRFSAEMPDATLATLKIQPSEPRDSAVYFCASGLDGGLAGVTDTQYFGPGTRLTVL.

The rearrangement links TRBV28 to TRBJ2-7; 11 bases match TRBD2. Losses at the gene ends were 5 bases for V and 1 base for J; bases not matched to a gene: 4. Germline CDR1 is MDHEN and CDR2 is SYDVKM. This CDR3 region has 15 residues. CDR3: CASSLTSGSSYEQYF. For the CDR3, the DNA is TGTGCCAGCAGTCTAACTAGCGGGAGTTCCTACGAGCAGTACTTC.

J is TRBJ1-2 and V is TRBV29-1, with TRBD1 matching 8 bases. The CDR3 has 13 residues. In germline, CDR1 is SQVTM, CDR2 ANQGSEA. Trimming removed 5 bases from V and 4 bases from J; junction bases left unmatched: 6. CDR3 amino acids: CSVSTGVGYGYTF. The CDR3 DNA sequence: TGCAGCGTTTCGACAGGGGTAGGCTATGGCTACACCTTC.

The chain links TRBV7-2 to TRBJ1-5; the match to TRBD1 covers 7 bases. The germline gives CDR1 SGHTA, CDR2 FQGNSA. J lost 5 bases, V lost 6 bases, and 10 bases had no gene match. This CDR3 has 15 residues. The CDR3 nucleotides are TGTGCCAGCAGTATCGCAGGGGGATCACATCAGCCCCAGCATTTT. This encodes CASSIAGGSHQPQHF.

The chain has TRBV27 and TRBJ2-7, with 8 bases matching TRBD2. The germline gives CDR1 MNHEY, CDR2 SMNVEV (reference sequence). The CDR3 totals 14 residues. V shed 5 bases, J shed 4 bases, and the junction held 7 bases outside the gene matches. CDR3 sequence: CASSRAGTSYEQYF. The CDR3 coding sequence is TGTGCCAGCAGTCGCGCCGGGACTAGTTACGAGCAGTACTTC.

The J gene is TRBJ2-7, the V gene TRBV10-3, with D possibly TRBD1 on 7 matching bases. Deletions cut 5 bases from V and 7 bases from J, with 15 bases between. The CDR3 totals 13 residues. Germline-derived CDR1 and CDR2 are ENHRY and SYGVKD. The CDR3 nucleotides read TGTGCCATCAGTTTCGACAGGGAGGTGGAGCAGTACTTC. It is translated as CAISFDREVEQYF.

A word on this clone: This sample also contains other DNA sequences that code for the same CDR3. V is TRBV2 and J is TRBJ2-5, with D uncertain. Germline V lookup: CDR1 SNHLY, CDR2 FYNNEI. The ends were cut back, 4 bases at V and 1 base at J, with 7 bases in the middle. This CDR3 has 13 amino acids. The CDR3 region has the DNA TGTGCCAGCAGTGCATCAGGCCAAGAGACCCAGTACTTC. Amino acid sequence: CASSASGQETQYF. Complete variable domain (other parts from reference TRBV2 and TRBJ2-5): EPEVTQTPSHQVTQMGQEVILRCVPISNHLYFYWYRQILGQKVEFLVSFYNNEISEKSEIFDDQFSVERPDGSNFTLKIRSTKLEDSAMYFCASSASGQETQYFGPGTRLLVL.

V is TRBV29-1 and J is TRBJ2-7; 8 bases align to TRBD1. The CDR3 consists of 12 residues. CDR1 SQVTM and CDR2 ANQGSEA come from the germline V gene. V shed 4 bases, J shed 3 bases, and the junction held 2 bases outside the gene matches. The CDR3 sequence is CSVGTGIYEQYF. The CDR3 DNA reads TGCAGCGTTGGGACAGGGATCTACGAGCAGTACTTC.

This clone was picked up a small number of times. The chain couples TRBV9 to TRBJ1-1; D unclear. Germline V gene sequence: CDR1 SGDLS, CDR2 YYNGEE. Deletions cut 0 bases from V and 3 bases from J, with 12 bases between. The CDR3 contains 15 residues. The CDR3 DNA sequence: TGTGCCAGCAGCGTAGCTGGAGAGGAGGACACTGAAGCTTTCTTT. Protein: CASSVAGEEDTEAFF. The whole variable domain, filled in from reference TRBV9 and TRBJ1-1, reads DSGVTQTPKHLITATGQRVTLRCSPRSGDLSVYWYQQSLDQGLQFLIQYYNGEERAKGNILERFSAQQFPDLHSELNLSSLELGDSALYFCASSVAGEEDTEAFFGQGTRLTVV.

The J gene is TRBJ2-1, the V gene TRBV28, with TRBD2 matching 12 bases. Germline loops: CDR1 MDHEN, CDR2 SYDVKM. The CDR3 is made up of 16 amino acids. The trim removed 6 bases at V and 7 bases at J, leaving 10 bases unmatched. The CDR3 nucleotides read TGTGCCAGCAGCCCAAATCTAGCGGGAGGGCGAAATGAGCAGTTCTTC. As protein: CASSPNLAGGRNEQFF.

In this sample, this clone turned up once. The V call is TRBV11-2, the J call TRBJ2-4; 9 bases match TRBD1. The germline V gene encodes CDR1 SGHAT and CDR2 FQNNGV. The CDR3 has 17 amino acids. With 3 bases clipped from V and 1 base from J, the junction kept 7 bases outside the gene matches. CDR3 residues: CASSFDLQGAAKNIQYF. As DNA, the CDR3 is TGTGCCAGCAGCTTCGACTTACAGGGGGCTGCCAAAAACATTCAGTACTTC. Full variable domain (outside the CDR3, taken from reference TRBV11-2 and TRBJ2-4): EAGVAQSPRYKIIEKRQSVAFWCNPISGHATLYWYQQILGQGPKLLIQFQNNGVVDDSQLPKDRFSAERLKGVDSTLKIQPAKLEDSAVYLCASSFDLQGAAKNIQYFGAGTRLSVL.